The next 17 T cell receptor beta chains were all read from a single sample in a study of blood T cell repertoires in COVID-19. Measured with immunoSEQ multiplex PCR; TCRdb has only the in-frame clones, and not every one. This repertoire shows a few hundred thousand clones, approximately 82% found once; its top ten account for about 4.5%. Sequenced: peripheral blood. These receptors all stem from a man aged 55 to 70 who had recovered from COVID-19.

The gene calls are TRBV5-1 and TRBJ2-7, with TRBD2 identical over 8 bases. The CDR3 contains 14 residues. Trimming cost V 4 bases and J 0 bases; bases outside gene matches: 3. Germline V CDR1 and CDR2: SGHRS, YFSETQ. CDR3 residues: CASSQTSASYEQYF. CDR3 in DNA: TGCGCCAGCAGCCAGACTAGCGCCTCCTACGAGCAGTACTTC.

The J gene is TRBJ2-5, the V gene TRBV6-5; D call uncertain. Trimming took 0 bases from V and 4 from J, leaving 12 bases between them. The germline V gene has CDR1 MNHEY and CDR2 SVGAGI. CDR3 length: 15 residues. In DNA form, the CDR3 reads TGTGCCAGCAGTTACTCAGTAGCACGCGGAGAGACCCAGTACTTC. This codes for CASSYSVARGETQYF.

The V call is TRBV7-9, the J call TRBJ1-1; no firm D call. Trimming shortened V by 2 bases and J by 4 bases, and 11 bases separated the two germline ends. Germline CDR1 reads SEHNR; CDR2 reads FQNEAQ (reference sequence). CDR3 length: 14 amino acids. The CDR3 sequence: CASSLRLESTEAFF. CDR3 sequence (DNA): TGTGCCAGCAGCTTAAGGTTGGAGAGCACTGAAGCTTTCTTT.

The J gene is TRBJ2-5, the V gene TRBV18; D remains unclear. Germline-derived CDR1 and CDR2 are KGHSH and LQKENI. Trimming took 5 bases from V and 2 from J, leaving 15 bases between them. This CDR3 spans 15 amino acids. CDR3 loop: CASSARSGNQETQYF. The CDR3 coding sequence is TGTGCCAGCTCAGCCAGGTCTGGAAATCAAGAGACCCAGTACTTC.

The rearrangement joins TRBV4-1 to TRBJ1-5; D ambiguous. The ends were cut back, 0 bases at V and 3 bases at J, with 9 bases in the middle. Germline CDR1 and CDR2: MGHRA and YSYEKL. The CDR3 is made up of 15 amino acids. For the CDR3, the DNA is TGCGCCAGCAGCCAAGACCTTTTAGCCAATCAGCCCCAGCATTTT. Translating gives CASSQDLLANQPQHF.

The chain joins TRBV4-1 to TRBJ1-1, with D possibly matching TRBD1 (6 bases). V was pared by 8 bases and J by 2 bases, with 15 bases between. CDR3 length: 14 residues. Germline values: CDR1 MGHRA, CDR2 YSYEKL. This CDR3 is CASGKGQTNTEAFF. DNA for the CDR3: TGCGCCAGCGGAAAAGGACAGACTAACACTGAAGCTTTCTTT.

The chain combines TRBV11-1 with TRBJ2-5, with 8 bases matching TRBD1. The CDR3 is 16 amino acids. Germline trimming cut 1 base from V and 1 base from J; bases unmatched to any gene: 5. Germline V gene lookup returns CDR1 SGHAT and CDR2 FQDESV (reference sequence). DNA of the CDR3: TGTGCCAGCAGCTTAGTGGGGCAGGGGGCCCAAGAGACCCAGTACTTC. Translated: CASSLVGQGAQETQYF.

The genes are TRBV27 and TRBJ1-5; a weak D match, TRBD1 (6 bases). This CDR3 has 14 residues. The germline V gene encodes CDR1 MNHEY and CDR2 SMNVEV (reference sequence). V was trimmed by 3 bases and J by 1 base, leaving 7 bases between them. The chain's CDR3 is CASSFGQSNQPQHF. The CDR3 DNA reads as TGTGCCAGCAGTTTTGGACAGAGCAATCAGCCCCAGCATTTT.

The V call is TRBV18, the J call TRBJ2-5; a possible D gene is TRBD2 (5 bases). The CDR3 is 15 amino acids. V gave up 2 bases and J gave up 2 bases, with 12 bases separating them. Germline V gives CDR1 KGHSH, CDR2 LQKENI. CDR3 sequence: CASSPEGLPQETQYF. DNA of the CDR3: TGTGCCAGCTCACCAGAGGGCCTCCCTCAAGAGACCCAGTACTTC.

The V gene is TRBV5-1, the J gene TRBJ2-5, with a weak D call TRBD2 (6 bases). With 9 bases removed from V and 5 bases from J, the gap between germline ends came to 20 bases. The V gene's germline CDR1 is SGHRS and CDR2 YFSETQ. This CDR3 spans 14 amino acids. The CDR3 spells CATKHPGASETQYF. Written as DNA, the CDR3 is TGCGCCACCAAGCACCCGGGAGCGTCGGAGACCCAGTACTTC.

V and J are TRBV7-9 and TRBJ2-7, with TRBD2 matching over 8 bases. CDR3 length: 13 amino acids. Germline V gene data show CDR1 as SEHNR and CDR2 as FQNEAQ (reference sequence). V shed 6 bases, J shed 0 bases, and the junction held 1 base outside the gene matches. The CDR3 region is CASRSGSSYEQYF. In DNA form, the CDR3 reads TGTGCCAGCAGAAGCGGGAGCTCCTACGAGCAGTACTTC.

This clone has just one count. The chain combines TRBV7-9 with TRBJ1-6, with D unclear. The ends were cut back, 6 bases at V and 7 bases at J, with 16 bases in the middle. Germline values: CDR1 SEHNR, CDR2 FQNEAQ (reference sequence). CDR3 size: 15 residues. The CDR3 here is CASRKDTPPNSPLHF. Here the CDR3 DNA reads TGTGCCAGCAGGAAAGACACTCCTCCCAATTCACCCCTCCACTTT.

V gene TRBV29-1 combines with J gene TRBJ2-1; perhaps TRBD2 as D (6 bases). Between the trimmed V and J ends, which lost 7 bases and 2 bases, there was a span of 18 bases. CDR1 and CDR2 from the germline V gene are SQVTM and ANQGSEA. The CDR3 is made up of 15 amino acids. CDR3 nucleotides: TGCAGCGGATCGGGCCGAGCGGGTACCTACAATGAGCAGTTCTTC. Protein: CSGSGRAGTYNEQFF.

The CDR3 nucleotides are TGTGCCAGCAGTGATCGGGGGACGGAACCAGGAAACACCATATATTTT. Amino acids: CASSDRGTEPGNTIYF. This chain uses TRBV2 with TRBJ1-3; the D gene is possibly TRBD1 (5 bases). Germline assignment: CDR1 SNHLY and CDR2 FYNNEI. V lost 3 bases and J 4 bases, leaving 16 bases between the germline ends. This CDR3 contains 16 residues. Full variable domain (missing parts from reference TRBV2 and TRBJ1-3): EPEVTQTPSHQVTQMGQEVILRCVPISNHLYFYWYRQILGQKVEFLVSFYNNEISEKSEIFDDQFSVERPDGSNFTLKIRSTKLEDSAMYFCASSDRGTEPGNTIYFGEGSWLTVV.

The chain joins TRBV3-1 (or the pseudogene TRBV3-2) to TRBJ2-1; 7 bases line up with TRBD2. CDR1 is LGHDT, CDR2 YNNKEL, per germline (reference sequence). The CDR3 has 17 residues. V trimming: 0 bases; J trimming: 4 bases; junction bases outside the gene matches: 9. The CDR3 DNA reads TGTGCCAGCAGCCAAGAAGGTTCCCGGGAGGCATACAATGAGCAGTTCTTC. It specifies CASSQEGSREAYNEQFF.

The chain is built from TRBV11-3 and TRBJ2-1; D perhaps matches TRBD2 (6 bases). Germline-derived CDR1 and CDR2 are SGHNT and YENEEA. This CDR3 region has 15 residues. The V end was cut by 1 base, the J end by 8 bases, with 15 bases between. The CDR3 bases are TGTGCCAGCAGCTTAGGGAGGTTAGGAGGGGATGAGCAGTTCTTC. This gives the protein CASSLGRLGGDEQFF.

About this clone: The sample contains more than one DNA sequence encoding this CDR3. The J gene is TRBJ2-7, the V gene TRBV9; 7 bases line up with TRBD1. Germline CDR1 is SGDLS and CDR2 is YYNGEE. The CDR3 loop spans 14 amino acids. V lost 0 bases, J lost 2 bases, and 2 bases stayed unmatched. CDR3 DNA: TGTGCCAGCAGCGTAGGACAGGGCACCTACGAGCAGTACTTC. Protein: CASSVGQGTYEQYF.